A single T cell receptor (beta chain) is shown here with its context. What it binds is not known. This entry is derived from a study of T cell responses to AZD1222 COVID-19 vaccine. General study points: Targets within unmutated variant regions were reportedly found for nearly half of spike-specific TCRs. At baseline, seropositivity was found in only 5 to 7 AZD1222 recipients. Most donors were white British and more were female, and clonal diversity was possibly underestimated.

TCRdb's table, derived via immunoSEQ multiplex PCR, lists solely in-frame clones and lacks some. The data hold 150,000 to 200,000 clones, with roughly 93% observed a single time. Trimming removed 7 bases at V and 1 base at J, with 14 bases between. This CDR3 has 15 residues. The germline V gene has CDR1 MGHRA and CDR2 YSYEKL. V and J are TRBV4-1 and TRBJ1-3; tentatively, D is TRBD1 (5 bases). The receptor was isolated from an adult in good health. The input for sequencing was peripheral blood, taken on day 0 of AZD1222 vaccination. The CDR3 region has the DNA TGCGCCAGCACTTTCGACAGACTTTCTGGAAACACCATATATTTT. Protein sequence: CASTFDRLSGNTIYF.